This T cell receptor (beta chain) derives from a study of cytomegalovirus exposure and HLA in healthy donors. The PCR had 60 Vbeta and 13 Jbeta primers. Repertoires were generated with immunoSEQ multiplex PCR, while TCRdb's copy carries only in-frame clones and drops some. The table lists about 170,000 clones, approximately 80% of them singletons. Germline CDR1 and CDR2: LGHNA and YNFKEQ. After removal of 0 bases from V and 2 bases from J, the junction contained 5 bases not matched to a gene. This CDR3 contains 17 residues. This clone showed up many times. The clonotype was recovered from a woman in her fifties or sixties in good health and CMV-seronegative. The chain uses TRBV4-2 and TRBJ1-3, with 9 nucleotides matching TRBD1. Sequenced sample: PBMCs. The CDR3: CASSQDIRDRAGNTIYF. In nucleotides, the CDR3 is TGTGCCAGCAGCCAAGACATCCGGGACAGGGCTGGAAACACCATATATTTT.